The sequence of this T cell receptor (beta chain) was determined in a study of CD8+ T cells in alopecia areata. About the research overall: Tofacitinib administration persisted for 6 to 18 months, succeeded by 6 months off drug.

The CDR3 has 15 residues. V was pared by 8 bases and J by 0 bases, with 14 bases between. Germline V gene sequence: CDR1 SGHTA, CDR2 FQGNSA. RNA was extracted and reverse transcribed into cDNA as the sequencing template. Only in-frame clones appear in the TCRdb table, and some are missing; sequencing was by immunoSEQ multiplex PCR. The sample lists more than 200,000 clones; over 40% were seen once. Treatment meaning: oral pan-JAK inhibitor, 5-10 mg twice daily. This clone occurred many times. The chain employs TRBV7-2 and TRBJ2-1; D ambiguous. This TCR was recovered from a human donor with alopecia areata. This specimen was CD4+ T cells sorted from blood, taken between weeks 36 and 40, from a patient treated with tofacitinib. CDR3 nucleotide sequence: TGTGCCAGCCGTCTCGGTACGAGCTCCTACAATGAGCAGTTCTTC. Translation: CASRLGTSSYNEQFF.